These 4 T cell receptor beta chains were sequenced from one sample in a study of tumor and adjacent non-tumor tissue in lung cancer. The library came from three nested PCR rounds adapted from ARM-PCR protocols. TCRdb redid the calling of the multiplex PCR reads with MiXCR, one entry per CDR3 protein. The sample shows 100,000 or so distinct CDR3 sequences, 65% of them seen only once. This sample's RNA came from whole unsorted tissue. More than 3 cm separated this lung sample from the edge of the tumor. The sequencing sample was made of distant non-tumor lung tissue. The receptors derive from a man aged 25 to 45 with non-small cell lung cancer.

As concerns this clonotype: The conserved closing phenylalanine or tryptophan is absent in this CDR3, likely reflecting a read error. Because the CDR3's place on the DNA is in doubt, the DNA is left out and the CDR3 is given as listed by TCRdb. The V and J genes are TRBV6-1 and TRBJ2-6. The CDR3 is 16 residues long, counting both termini. Per germline, CDR1 MNHNS and CDR2 SASEGT. CDR3 protein: CASSEQDLSGANVPTL.

Remarks on this clonotype: This may be a read error, as it is one base from a much larger clone. Likely a read error: the CDR3 ends without its conserved phenylalanine or tryptophan. V is TRBV20-1 and J is TRBJ2-3; 15 bases agree with TRBD2. The CDR3 loop spans 18 amino acids. Germline CDR1 and CDR2: DFQATT and SNEGSKA (reference sequence). V lost 1 base and J lost 4; bases outside the gene matches: 9. CDR3 in DNA: TGCAGTGCTAGAGCGGGACTAGCGGGAGGAACCGGGGCAGATACGCAGTATTCT. This translates into CSARAGLAGGTGADTQYS.

This clonotype was seen a single time. One end of the junction is discordant with germline, which a read error may explain. The chain uses TRBV5-6 and TRBJ1-1; D ambiguous. CDR1 and CDR2 (germline): SGHDT, YYEEEE. This CDR3 has 13 amino acids. The CDR3 DNA reads as TGTGCCAACAGCTTGCTTATAGCCACTGAAGCTTTCTTT. This translates into CANSLLIATEAFF.

Comment on this clonotype: This may come from a read error, since a much larger clone is one base off. The chain is built from TRBV5-4 and TRBJ2-7; maybe TRBD1 (6 bases). V was shortened by 1 base and J by 1 base, with 12 bases between the two germline ends. Germline V gives CDR1 SGHNT, CDR2 YYREEE (reference sequence). This CDR3 has 15 amino acids. The CDR3 DNA sequence: TGTGCCAGCAGCTTGCACAGGGTGATATCCTACGAGCAGTACTTC. It encodes CASSLHRVISYEQYF. Using reference TRBV5-4 and TRBJ2-7 for the parts outside the CDR3, the full variable domain is ETGVTQSPTHLIKTRGQQVTLRCSSQSGHNTVSWYQQALGQGPQFIFQYYREEENGRGNFPPRFSGLQFPNYSSELNVNALELDDSALYLCASSLHRVISYEQYFGPGTRLTVT.